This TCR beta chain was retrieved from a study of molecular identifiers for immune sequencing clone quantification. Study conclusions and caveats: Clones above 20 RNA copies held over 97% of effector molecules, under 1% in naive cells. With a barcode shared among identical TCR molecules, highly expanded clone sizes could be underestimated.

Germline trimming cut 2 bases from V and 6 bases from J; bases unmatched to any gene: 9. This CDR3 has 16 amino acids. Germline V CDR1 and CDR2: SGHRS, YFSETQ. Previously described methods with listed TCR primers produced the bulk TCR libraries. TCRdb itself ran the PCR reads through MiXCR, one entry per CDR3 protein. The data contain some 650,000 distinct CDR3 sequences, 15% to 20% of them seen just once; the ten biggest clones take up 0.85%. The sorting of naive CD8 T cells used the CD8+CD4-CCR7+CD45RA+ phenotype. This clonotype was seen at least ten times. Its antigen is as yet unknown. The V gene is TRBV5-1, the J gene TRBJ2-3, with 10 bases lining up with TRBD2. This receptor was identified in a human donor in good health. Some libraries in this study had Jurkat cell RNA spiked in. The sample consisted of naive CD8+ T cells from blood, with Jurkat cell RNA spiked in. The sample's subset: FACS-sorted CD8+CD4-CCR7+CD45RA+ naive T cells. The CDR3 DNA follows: TGCGCCAGCAGCTTAACTCTAGCGGGGGTCAAGGATACGCAGTATTTT. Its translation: CASSLTLAGVKDTQYF.